This T cell receptor (beta chain) stems from a study of cytomegalovirus exposure and HLA in healthy donors. Study in general: Clustering assigned 70% to 85% of the approximately 400 genotyped donors to the Caucasian-associated ancestry cluster.

Primers: 60 Vbeta forward and 13 Jbeta reverse. Profiled with immunoSEQ multiplex PCR; TCRdb holds only in-frame clones, not every one. The profile shows roughly 100,000 clones, about 80% of them singletons. The CDR3 length is 16 residues. The germline CDR1 and CDR2 sequences are LGHNA and YSLEER. Trimming removed 0 bases from V and 6 bases from J, with 15 bases in between. The sequence came from a human donor in good health. V gene TRBV4-3 combines with J gene TRBJ1-5; D is perhaps TRBD1 (6 bases). The sequencing input was PBMCs. CDR3 in amino acids: CASSQDLAGDRQPQHF. The CDR3 region has the DNA TGCGCCAGCAGCCAAGATTTGGCAGGGGATCGTCAGCCCCAGCATTTT.